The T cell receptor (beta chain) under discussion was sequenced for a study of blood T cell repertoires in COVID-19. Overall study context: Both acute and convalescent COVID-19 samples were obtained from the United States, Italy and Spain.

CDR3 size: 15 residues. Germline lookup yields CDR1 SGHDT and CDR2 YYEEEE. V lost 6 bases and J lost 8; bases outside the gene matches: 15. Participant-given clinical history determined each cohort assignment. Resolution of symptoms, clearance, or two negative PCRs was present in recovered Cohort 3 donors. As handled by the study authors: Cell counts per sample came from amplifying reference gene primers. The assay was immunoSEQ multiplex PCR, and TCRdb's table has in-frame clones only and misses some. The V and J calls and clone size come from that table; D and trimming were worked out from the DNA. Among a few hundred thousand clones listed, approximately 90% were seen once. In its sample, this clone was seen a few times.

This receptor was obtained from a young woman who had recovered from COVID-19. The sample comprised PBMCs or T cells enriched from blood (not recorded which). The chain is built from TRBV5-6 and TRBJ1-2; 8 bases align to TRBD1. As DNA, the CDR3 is TGTGCCAGCAAACTGCCGACAGGGGCGTCGGGAGGCTACACCTTC. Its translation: CASKLPTGASGGYTF.